The TCR beta chain described here comes from a study of draining lymph node invasion in breast cancer. Whole-study findings and limits: Tregs appeared more clonally expanded than Tconvs in all tissues. Some top 100 tumor clones also appeared in draining lymph nodes. Tumor top-100 clone tracking was possible in only a couple of patients. Same TCR in Treg and Tconv subsets: suggestive, not proof, of shared origin.

With regard to this clonotype: Its specificity is not known.

TCRdb called the bulk RNA-seq reads again in MiXCR, with one record for every CDR3 protein. The sample records about 2,800 distinct CDR3 sequences, roughly 60% being singletons. Memory regulatory T cells were sorted as CD4+ CD45RA- CD25high cells. CDR3 length: 17 residues. Trimming cost V 4 bases and J 1 base; bases outside gene matches: 5. The sequencing sample was made of sorted memory Tregs from a lymph node. The chain combines TRBV12-3 or TRBV12-4 with TRBJ2-3, with TRBD2 matching over 13 bases. This receptor was obtained from a female donor with luminal breast cancer. The CDR3 loop is CASSSGLAGPGTDTQYF. The CDR3 DNA reads as TGTGCCAGCAGTTCGGGACTAGCGGGGCCCGGCACAGATACGCAGTATTTT.